These T cell receptor beta chains were read from a single sample in a study of tumor-infiltrating lymphocytes in primary liver carcinoma. TCRdb used MiXCR to reprocess the multiplex PCR reads, holding one entry per CDR3 protein. The sample lists tens of thousands of distinct CDR3 sequences, 60% to 75% occurring once. Sample: liver tumor tissue from sampling region 1. The receptors derive from a man aged 35 to 55 with primary liver carcinoma and hepatitis B virus infection. Both conserved end residues are part of each CDR3. D genes are given only for firm matches. Size values are once, few and many counts, or a class for expanded clones, and some rows have none.

clone_size,j_call,v_call,d_call,cdr3_aa,cdr3_nt
.,TRBJ2-1,TRBV29-1,.,CSVESLTRGTYNEQFF,TGCAGCGTCGAATCCCTGACTAGGGGGACCTACAATGAGCAGTTCTTC
.,TRBJ1-5,TRBV4-1,TRBD1,CVSSHSTDRVNQPQHF,TGCGTCAGCAGCCACAGCACGGACAGGGTCAATCAGCCCCAGCATTTT
many,TRBJ2-1,TRBV7-9,TRBD2,CASSSSASGSRNEQFF,TGTGCCAGCAGCTCTTCGGCTAGCGGGAGTCGCAATGAGCAGTTCTTC
medium-sized,TRBJ1-1,TRBV11-2,.,CASSPPGWGAFF,TGTGCCAGCAGCCCTCCGGGGTGGGGAGCTTTCTTT
.,TRBJ2-1,TRBV9,TRBD2,CASNVSGSYNEQFF,TGTGCCAGCAACGTCAGCGGGAGCTACAATGAGCAGTTCTTC
many,TRBJ2-1,TRBV28,.,CASSLPGTYNEQFF,TGTGCCAGCAGTTTACCAGGTACCTACAATGAGCAGTTCTTC
few,TRBJ1-1,TRBV10-1,TRBD1,CANRGGVTEASF,TGCGCCAACAGGGGAGGGGTCACTGAAGCTTCCTTT
few,TRBJ2-7,TRBV11-2,.,CASGLGAHEQYF,TGTGCCAGCGGCTTAGGGGCCCACGAGCAGTACTTC
.,TRBJ2-3,TRBV10-3,TRBD1,CDISESKGAVRDTQYF,TGTGACATCAGTGAGTCGAAGGGGGCTGTCAGAGATACGCAGTATTTT
.,TRBJ1-4,TRBV12-3/TRBV12-4,.,CGSSPRGLNGEKLFF,TGTGGCAGCAGTCCACGAGGACTAAATGGTGAAAAACTGTTTTTT
.,TRBJ2-7,TRBV29-1,TRBD2,CSVEGYAGAVVKREQYF,TGCAGCGTCGAAGGGTACGCGGGAGCAGTAGTAAAGCGCGAGCAGTACTTC